What follows are 18 T cell receptor beta chains derived from one specimen sequenced in a study of neoadjuvant anti-PD-1 for oral cavity cancer. Repertoires were generated with immunoSEQ multiplex PCR, while TCRdb's copy carries only in-frame clones and drops some. The data show about 6,700 clones, roughly 80% seen once. This material consisted of PBMCs, taken before nivolumab (anti-PD-1) treatment. The receptors come from a person between 40 and 79 years old with oral cavity squamous cell carcinoma.

This clone was found once. The rearrangement joins TRBV19 to TRBJ2-1; TRBD2 is a possible D gene (6 bases). Germline values: CDR1 LNHDA, CDR2 SQIVND (reference sequence). This CDR3 has 15 residues. V was clipped by 8 bases and J by 3 bases, with 17 bases between them. The CDR3 DNA reads TGTGCCAGTGGGTGGCGGAGGGGAGGCTACAATGAGCAGTTCTTC. Protein sequence: CASGWRRGGYNEQFF.

V gene TRBV5-3 combines with J gene TRBJ2-1; D tentatively reads TRBD1 or TRBD2 (5 bases each). TRBV5-3 qualifies as an ORF whose function is uncertain. The CDR3 is made up of 21 amino acids. V was pared by 7 bases and J by 0 bases, with 32 bases between. The CDR3 is CARCGYWGKTKGSRSYNEQFF. The CDR3 DNA sequence: TGTGCCAGATGTGGTTACTGGGGGAAAACAAAGGGGTCTCGCTCCTACAATGAGCAGTTCTTC.

The chain links TRBV5-6 to TRBJ2-1; D ambiguous. The CDR3 is 17 amino acids. Germline V CDR1 and CDR2: SGHDT, YYEEEE. V was trimmed by 4 bases and J by 0 bases, leaving 17 bases between them. CDR3: CASSPSNAVSSYNEQFF. The CDR3 DNA follows: TGTGCCAGCAGCCCCAGTAATGCCGTTAGCTCCTACAATGAGCAGTTCTTC.

The V gene is TRBV5-8, the J gene TRBJ1-1; unclear D gene. CDR1 is SGHTS, CDR2 YDEGEE, per germline. CDR3 length: 15 amino acids. V shed 4 bases and J shed 8 bases, with 21 bases lying between them. The CDR3 loop is CASSLTDGLVMEAFF. CDR3 coding DNA: TGTGCCAGCAGCCTCACAGACGGACTCGTGATGGAAGCTTTCTTT. The whole variable domain, filled in from reference TRBV5-8 and TRBJ1-1, reads EAGVTQSPTHLIKTRGQQATLRCSPISGHTSVYWYQQALGLGLQFLLWYDEGEERNRGNFPPRFSGRQFPNYSSELNVNALELEDSALYLCASSLTDGLVMEAFFGQGTRLTVV.

The J gene is TRBJ1-1, the V gene TRBV19; the D is unclear. The V gene lost 1 base and the J gene lost 0 bases, with 6 bases spanning the gap. The CDR3 consists of 14 residues. Per germline, CDR1 LNHDA and CDR2 SQIVND (reference sequence). CDR3 sequence (DNA): TGTGCCAGTAGTATAGCCACACTGAACACTGAAGCTTTCTTT. Translated, it gives CASSIATLNTEAFF. The full variable domain, its missing parts supplied by reference TRBV19 and TRBJ1-1, is DGGITQSPKYLFRKEGQNVTLSCEQNLNHDAMYWYRQDPGQGLRLIYYSQIVNDFQKGDIAEGYSVSREKKESFPLTVTSAQKNPTAFYLCASSIATLNTEAFFGQGTRLTVV.

CDR3 in amino acids: CASRLGTVNYEQYF. In nucleotides, the CDR3 is TGCGCCAGCAGACTAGGGACGGTGAACTACGAGCAGTACTTC. This chain links TRBV5-1 with TRBJ2-7, with D perhaps TRBD1 or TRBD2 (5 bases each). Germline V gives CDR1 SGHRS, CDR2 YFSETQ. The CDR3 is 14 residues long. V gave up 5 bases and J gave up 3 bases, with 15 bases separating them.

This chain uses TRBV7-2 with TRBJ2-7; possible D gene TRBD1, 7 bases. The CDR3 sequence is 14 residues long. V was pared by 2 bases and J by 3 bases, with 11 bases between. CDR1 and CDR2 (germline): SGHTA, FQGNSA. CDR3 protein: CASSLFQGGYEQYF. In nucleotides, the CDR3 is TGTGCCAGCAGCTTATTCCAGGGGGGCTACGAGCAGTACTTC.

This clone appeared a single time. This sequence joins TRBV19 and TRBJ2-3; 15 bases line up with TRBD2. V trimming: 2 bases; J trimming: 3 bases; junction bases outside the gene matches: 9. The germline CDR1 and CDR2 sequences are LNHDA and SQIVND (reference sequence). The CDR3 sequence is 19 residues long. The CDR3 bases are TGTGCCAGTAGTATACGTGGACTAGCGGGGGGGCCGGGGACAGATACGCAGTATTTT. It yields the protein CASSIRGLAGGPGTDTQYF.

This clone was recorded a few times. CDR3 loop: CASSPPTGDPPEQYF. DNA of the CDR3: TGTGCCAGCTCACCACCGACAGGGGACCCACCTGAGCAGTACTTC. The chain joins TRBV18 to TRBJ2-7; TRBD1 agrees at 8 bases. V shed 0 bases and J 7 bases; nucleotides not matched to a gene: 8. The germline V gene has CDR1 KGHSH and CDR2 LQKENI. This CDR3 is built from 15 residues. The full variable domain, its missing parts supplied by reference TRBV18 and TRBJ2-7, is NAGVMQNPRHLVRRRGQEARLRCSPMKGHSHVYWYRQLPEEGLKFMVYLQKENIIDESGMPKERFSAEFPKEGPSILRIQQVVRGDSAAYFCASSPPTGDPPEQYFGPGTRLTVT.

The genes are TRBV7-8 and TRBJ2-7; TRBD2 might be the D (6 bases). The CDR3 covers 14 residues. V was trimmed by 5 bases and J by 4 bases, leaving 15 bases between them. The V gene's germline CDR1 is SGHVS and CDR2 FQNEAQ. The DNA of the CDR3 is TGTGCCAGCAGCCATCGACTGGGACTTTACGAGCAGTACTTC. Protein: CASSHRLGLYEQYF.

The DNA for the CDR3 is TGTGCCAGCAGCCCCCCGATCCGGCAGGCTGTCACCGGGGAGCTGTTTTTT. This gives the protein CASSPPIRQAVTGELFF. The chain carries TRBV7-9 and TRBJ2-2; D call uncertain. The germline CDR1 and CDR2 sequences are SEHNR and FQNEAQ (reference sequence). CDR3 length: 17 amino acids. V was pared by 5 bases and J by 4 bases, with 20 bases between.

This clone has only a few counts. The chain combines TRBV12-5 with TRBJ1-1, with a possible D match to TRBD1 (6 bases). Per the germline V gene, CDR1 is LGHNT and CDR2 is FRNRAP. The CDR3 covers 14 residues. Trimming took 0 bases from V and 4 from J, leaving 9 bases between them. CDR3 in amino acids: CASGLVQGATEAFF. The CDR3 DNA reads TGTGCTAGTGGTTTGGTACAGGGAGCCACTGAAGCTTTCTTT.

The genes are TRBV5-4 and TRBJ1-1; D gene uncertain. This CDR3 has 13 residues. Germline V gene sequence: CDR1 SGHNT, CDR2 YYREEE (reference sequence). Trimming cost V 1 base and J 4 bases, with 8 bases left between them. The CDR3 protein is CASSLSTVTEAFF. CDR3 DNA: TGTGCCAGCAGCTTGTCAACAGTCACTGAAGCTTTCTTT.

The rearrangement links TRBV19 to TRBJ1-6, with 9 positions matching TRBD1. Germline trimming cut 7 bases from V and 10 bases from J; bases unmatched to any gene: 8. This CDR3 region has 14 residues. The germline gives CDR1 LNHDA, CDR2 SQIVND (reference sequence). As DNA, the CDR3 is TGTGCCAGTACCCCACGGGACAGGGTCTCACCCCTCCACTTT. Its protein product is CASTPRDRVSPLHF. Combining the CDR3 with reference TRBV19 and TRBJ1-6 gives the whole variable domain DGGITQSPKYLFRKEGQNVTLSCEQNLNHDAMYWYRQDPGQGLRLIYYSQIVNDFQKGDIAEGYSVSREKKESFPLTVTSAQKNPTAFYLCASTPRDRVSPLHFGNGTRLTVT.

The chain recombines TRBV4-3 with TRBJ2-3; 14 positions match TRBD2. The CDR3 sequence is 18 residues long. The germline V gene has CDR1 LGHNA and CDR2 YSLEER. Unmatched junction bases numbered 7, after V lost 4 bases and J lost 1 base. The CDR3 region has the DNA TGCGCCAGCAGCCTAGGACTAGCGGGGGGAACCGGCACAGATACGCAGTATTTT. Protein sequence: CASSLGLAGGTGTDTQYF.

This chain links TRBV7-9 with TRBJ2-3; a possible D gene is TRBD2 (5 bases). This CDR3 comprises 16 residues. The germline V gene has CDR1 SEHNR and CDR2 FQNEAQ (reference sequence). Trimming removed 1 base from V and 0 bases from J, with 11 bases in between. The CDR3 loop is CASSLGPGLSTDTQYF. CDR3 sequence (DNA): TGTGCCAGCAGCTTAGGGCCGGGGTTGAGCACAGATACGCAGTATTTT.

The V call is TRBV19, the J call TRBJ1-2, with D tentatively TRBD1 (6 bases). Trimming cost V 10 bases and J 8 bases, with 17 bases left between them. The CDR3 totals 12 residues. Germline values: CDR1 LNHDA, CDR2 SQIVND (reference sequence). CDR3 nucleotide sequence: TGTGCCACCCCCGGGGGCCGGGGGGGCTACACCTTC. Translating gives CATPGGRGGYTF.

The rearrangement joins TRBV7-2 to TRBJ2-1; 8 bases map to TRBD1. This CDR3 has 14 residues. Germline values: CDR1 SGHTA, CDR2 FQGNSA. V was pared by 5 bases and J by 7 bases, with 7 bases of the junction left unmatched. The CDR3, as DNA: TGTGCCAGCAGCCCCGGGACAGGTCGTAATGAGCAGTTCTTC. Its translation is CASSPGTGRNEQFF.